The TCR beta chain under discussion was sequenced for a study of T cell responses to AZD1222 COVID-19 vaccine. With respect to this clone: The target antigen is unknown.

Libraries were prepared by immunoSEQ multiplex PCR; TCRdb keeps only in-frame clonotypes and omits some of them. The sample has roughly 120,000 clones; 88% are singletons. CDR3 length: 16 residues. The germline V gene has CDR1 SGHAT and CDR2 FQDESV (reference sequence). V was pared by 1 base and J by 2 bases, with 5 bases of the junction left unmatched. General observations from the study: Sampling captured repertoires only after the peak T cell response. Nearly half of spike-specific TCRs reportedly go after variant regions that carry no mutations.

This sample comprised peripheral blood, obtained on day 0 of AZD1222 vaccination. The chain has TRBV11-1 and TRBJ2-1; 7 bases are a match to TRBD1. This TCR was recovered from an adult in good health. The CDR3 bases are TGTGCCAGCAGCTTAGGACAGGGTAGCCCCTACAATGAGCAGTTCTTC. Translation gives CASSLGQGSPYNEQFF.